This T cell receptor (beta chain) originates from a study of T-cell memory formation after mild COVID-19. This CDR3 is 17 amino acids long. Germline CDR1 reads WSHSY; CDR2 reads SAAADI. Trimming stripped 3 bases from V and 2 bases from J, with 18 bases between. This clonotype was detected a few times. TCRdb fed the 5' RACE reads into MiXCR, producing one record per CDR3 protein. The sample holds under 550,000 distinct CDR3 sequences, about 20% seen once. This sequence originates from a man aged 18-30 years who had mild COVID-19 (a few samples of this study predate the infection). Cell type and time point are not known. This chain links TRBV10-2 with TRBJ2-3; D may be TRBD2 (7 bases). The sample was PBMCs or a T cell subset sorted from them (not recorded which). The CDR3: CASSDPFRGAPTDTQYF. DNA of the CDR3: TGCGCCAGCAGTGACCCCTTCCGGGGGGCTCCCACAGATACGCAGTATTTT.